Detailed here is one TCR beta chain. As processed by the authors: Amplified reference gene primers provided the basis for estimating nucleated cell counts. Sequencing was performed with immunoSEQ multiplex PCR; in TCRdb, only in-frame clones are kept and a portion is missing. V and J calls and clone size come straight from that table; D and trimming were deduced from the DNA. The table shows roughly 260,000 clones, with around nine tenths occurring only once. Cohort 3 donors were reported recovered after two negative PCRs, clearance, or symptom resolution. This entry belongs to a study of blood T cell repertoires in COVID-19. Study context: Sources were T cells, B-cell-depleted T cells, or PBMCs; the material itself was cDNA or gDNA.

The CDR3 is 15 amino acids. CDR1 is SGHTA, CDR2 FQGNSA, per germline. J was trimmed by 8 bases and V by 8 bases; bases with no gene match: 9. This chain joins TRBV7-2 and TRBJ2-3; 14 bases align to TRBD2. The material sequenced was PBMCs or T cells enriched from blood (not recorded which). The clonotype originates from a young woman who had recovered from COVID-19. DNA for the CDR3: TGTGCCAGCGGACCGACCGGGACTAGCGGGAGTACGCAGTATTTT. Translating gives CASGPTGTSGSTQYF.